The 14 T cell receptor beta chains below were found in one sample sequenced in a study of blood T cell repertoires in COVID-19. The table came from immunoSEQ multiplex PCR; TCRdb's copy has only in-frame clones and leaves some out. The repertoire holds some 160,000 clones, with around 80% as singletons. Sequencing used peripheral blood. The source is a woman in her 70s who had recovered from COVID-19.

The CDR3 coding sequence is TGTGCCAGCAGTTACTCGAATGCAGGGGGAAATGGCTACACCTTC. It is translated as CASSYSNAGGNGYTF. V usage is TRBV6-6 and J usage is TRBJ1-2; 7 positions match TRBD1. The germline CDR1 and CDR2 sequences are MNHNY and SVGAGI (reference sequence). V shed 0 bases, J shed 6 bases, and the junction held 7 bases outside the gene matches. The CDR3 has 15 residues.

The rearrangement joins TRBV5-1 to TRBJ2-3; no reliable D call. The CDR3 totals 14 residues. CDR1 SGHRS and CDR2 YFSETQ come from the germline V gene. Trimming took off 4 bases at V and 4 bases at J, with 13 bases between the two ends. CDR3 bases: TGCGCCAGCAGCCCCACCAACCGCGCAGATACGCAGTATTTT. Amino acids: CASSPTNRADTQYF.

V gene TRBV7-9 combines with J gene TRBJ1-1; 9 bases are shared with TRBD1. CDR1 SEHNR and CDR2 FQNEAQ come from the germline V gene (reference sequence). V trimming: 3 bases; J trimming: 1 base; junction bases outside the gene matches: 6. This CDR3 region has 16 residues. CDR3 residues: CASSFRPGQGNTEAFF. CDR3 bases: TGTGCCAGCAGCTTCCGGCCGGGACAGGGGAACACTGAAGCTTTCTTT.

V is TRBV19 and J is TRBJ1-2, with a possible D match to TRBD1 (5 bases). The CDR3 is 15 residues long. CDR1 LNHDA and CDR2 SQIVND come from the germline V gene (reference sequence). V lost 9 bases to trimming and J lost 6 bases, with 23 bases between them. The CDR3 coding sequence is TGTGCCAGCAAGCCGAGGGGAGCGGGTTTTGATGGCTACACCTTC. It specifies CASKPRGAGFDGYTF.

This clone was counted a few times. The J gene is TRBJ2-5, the V gene TRBV7-2, with D unresolved. The germline CDR1 and CDR2 sequences are SGHTA and FQGNSA. The V end was cut by 1 base, the J end by 3 bases, with 18 bases between. This CDR3 region has 17 residues. The CDR3 spells CASSLGRLRFGEETQYF. As DNA, the CDR3 is TGTGCCAGCAGCTTAGGCCGACTGCGGTTCGGTGAAGAGACCCAGTACTTC.

The chain uses TRBV25-1 and TRBJ1-1; D is unclear. Per the germline V gene, CDR1 is MGHDK and CDR2 is SYGVNS. The CDR3 contains 14 residues. Deletions cut 1 base from V and 3 bases from J, with 9 bases between. The DNA of the CDR3 is TGTGCCAGCAGTGAATCTGTAGATCACACTGAAGCTTTCTTT. This translates into CASSESVDHTEAFF.

The chain uses TRBV28 and TRBJ1-5, with TRBD1 identical over 8 bases. V lost 5 bases, J lost 6 bases, and 12 bases stayed unmatched. This CDR3 comprises 16 residues. Germline lookup yields CDR1 MDHEN and CDR2 SYDVKM. The CDR3 DNA reads as TGTGCCAGCAGTCTGGACCGGCCAGGGGGCGGTCAGCCCCAGCATTTT. It encodes CASSLDRPGGGQPQHF.

The V and J genes are TRBV6-2 or TRBV6-3 and TRBJ2-3, with a tentative D call TRBD1 (5 bases). Trimming cost V 6 bases and J 9 bases, with 16 bases left between them. Per germline, CDR1 MNHEY and CDR2 SVGEGT. The CDR3 loop spans 13 amino acids. This chain's CDR3 is CASSYGAQGTQYF. The CDR3 nucleotides are TGTGCCAGCAGCTATGGGGCGCAAGGGACGCAGTATTTT.

The rearrangement links TRBV27 to TRBJ2-1; 15 nucleotides agree with TRBD2. The germline CDR1 and CDR2 sequences are MNHEY and SMNVEV (reference sequence). The V and J ends lost 8 bases and 6 bases, in that order; junction bases with no gene match: 11. This CDR3 region has 17 residues. Here the CDR3 DNA reads TGTGCCAGCCTCCGGACTAGCGGGAGGGGGCTGGGCAATGAGCAGTTCTTC. Translation: CASLRTSGRGLGNEQFF.

The chain is built from TRBV19 and TRBJ2-2; 11 nucleotides align to TRBD2. Trimming took 5 bases from V and 2 from J; bases not matched to a gene: 13. This CDR3 spans 19 amino acids. Germline values: CDR1 LNHDA, CDR2 SQIVND (reference sequence). The chain's CDR3 is CASSRPTSGADRNTGELFF. The CDR3 DNA is TGTGCCAGTAGTCGCCCGACTAGCGGGGCAGACAGAAACACCGGGGAGCTGTTTTTT.

This clone was counted only a few times. This chain joins TRBV12-3 or TRBV12-4 and TRBJ2-1; a possible D gene is TRBD1 (5 bases). Trimming removed 3 bases at V and 16 bases at J, with 19 bases between. This CDR3 has 13 amino acids. The CDR3 loop is CASSLTAGPPRFF. CDR3 sequence (DNA): TGTGCCAGCAGTTTGACAGCTGGTCCCCCTCGTTTCTTC.

The chain is built from TRBV14 and TRBJ2-3, with 7 bases matching TRBD2. The CDR3 totals 17 residues. Germline V gene data show CDR1 as SGHDN and CDR2 as FVKESK. After removal of 4 bases from V and 0 bases from J, the junction contained 10 bases not matched to a gene. CDR3 sequence: CASSPMRLAASTDTQYF. CDR3 sequence (DNA): TGTGCCAGCAGCCCAATGCGGCTAGCGGCTAGCACAGATACGCAGTATTTT.

The table lists this clone with a few counts. This chain joins TRBV6-5 and TRBJ1-2, with 10 bases aligning to TRBD1. Germline values: CDR1 MNHEY, CDR2 SVGAGI. This CDR3 contains 12 residues. With 7 bases clipped from V and 8 bases from J, the junction kept 4 bases outside the gene matches. CDR3 in DNA: TGTGCCAGCACCCCGACAGGGGGCGGCTACACCTTC. Encoded protein: CASTPTGGGYTF.

The chain joins TRBV9 to TRBJ1-2; possibly TRBD1 for D (5 bases). Trimming removed 4 bases at V and 3 bases at J, with 13 bases between. The CDR3 loop spans 14 amino acids. Germline CDR1 SGDLS, CDR2 YYNGEE. CDR3 DNA sequence: TGTGCCAGCAGCCCGGCCCCGGGGGACTATGGCTACACCTTC. It encodes CASSPAPGDYGYTF.